This TCR beta chain was captured in a study of OX40 agonist ivuxolimab in advanced cancers. Clones were read by immunoSEQ multiplex PCR, and TCRdb kept only the in-frame ones, dropping some. This table has roughly 60,000 clones, about 89% appearing once. Germline V CDR1 and CDR2: MDHEN, SYDVKM. After removal of 7 bases from V and 4 bases from J, the junction contained 4 bases not matched to a gene. The CDR3 length is 14 residues. The TCR originated in an adult with an advanced solid tumor such as melanoma, head and neck, liver or kidney cancer. The specimen was CD4+ or CD8+ T cells sorted from blood, collected in a trial of the OX40 agonist ivuxolimab. This chain joins TRBV28 and TRBJ2-3; 11 positions agree with TRBD2. CDR3 in amino acids: CASIGGLAADTQYF. The CDR3 DNA reads as TGTGCCAGCATTGGGGGACTAGCGGCAGATACGCAGTATTTT.